This TCR beta chain was found in a study of T cells after yellow fever vaccination. In TCRdb, the 5' RACE reads were re-called with MiXCR into one record per CDR3 protein. This sample has some 300,000 distinct CDR3 sequences, with less than 9.5% found just once. This clonotype occurred many times. The CDR3 contains 15 residues. Per the germline V gene, CDR1 is LGHNA and CDR2 is YSLEER. Trimming stripped 1 base from V and 2 bases from J, with 10 bases between. The TCR comes from a man between 18 and 29 years old who received the YFV17D yellow fever vaccine. The chain links TRBV4-3 to TRBJ2-3; a possible D gene is TRBD2 (6 bases). Sample: CD4+ T cells sorted from PBMCs, taken 5 days after the yellow fever booster vaccination. The CDR3 is CASSQAPGVTDTQYF. The CDR3 DNA is TGCGCCAGCAGCCAAGCCCCGGGGGTCACAGATACGCAGTATTTT.